Below, 25 T cell receptor beta chains from the same sample are listed, as sequenced in a study of cytomegalovirus exposure and HLA in healthy donors. The PCR had 60 Vbeta and 13 Jbeta primers. Clones were read by immunoSEQ multiplex PCR, and TCRdb kept only the in-frame ones, dropping some. The repertoire consists of some 130,000 clones, with around 71% occurring once and the leading ten covering roughly 2.7%. Sequenced sample: PBMCs. These receptors originate from a woman between 55 and 75 years old in good health and CMV-seropositive.

This clone has a handful of counts. CDR3 loop: CASSQTRQVNQPQHF. The DNA for the CDR3 is TGCGCCAGCAGCCAGACTCGACAGGTCAATCAGCCCCAGCATTTT. The gene calls are TRBV4-1 and TRBJ1-5; a weak D match, TRBD1 (6 bases). The CDR3 extends over 15 amino acids. The V gene's germline CDR1 is MGHRA and CDR2 YSYEKL. The ends were cut back, 3 bases at V and 3 bases at J, with 12 bases in the middle.

This chain joins TRBV4-1 and TRBJ2-6, with D tentatively TRBD1 (5 bases). The V gene's germline CDR1 is MGHRA and CDR2 YSYEKL. CDR3 size: 16 residues. V was trimmed by 2 bases and J by 1 base, leaving 9 bases between them. The CDR3 DNA follows: TGCGCCAGCAGCCAAAATACAGGTTCTGGGGCCAACGTCCTGACTTTC. Encoded protein: CASSQNTGSGANVLTF.

This chain connects TRBV7-6 to TRBJ2-5; perhaps TRBD1 as D (6 bases). The CDR3 is 14 amino acids. With 0 bases removed from V and 11 bases from J, the gap between germline ends came to 16 bases. Germline assignment: CDR1 SGHVS and CDR2 FNYEAQ. CDR3 residues: CASSLADSVNEQYF. The CDR3 coding sequence is TGTGCCAGCAGCTTAGCGGACAGCGTAAATGAGCAGTACTTC.

The V and J genes are TRBV19 and TRBJ1-2; no definite D call. Trimming shortened V by 6 bases and J by 4 bases, and 24 bases separated the two germline ends. The CDR3 is 17 amino acids. CDR1 and CDR2 from the germline V gene are LNHDA and SQIVND (reference sequence). The CDR3 sequence: CASSPVRYEAAGYGYTF. CDR3 bases: TGTGCCAGTAGCCCGGTAAGATACGAAGCTGCTGGCTATGGCTACACCTTC.

The chain employs TRBV10-3 and TRBJ1-2; 8 bases are a match to TRBD1. The germline CDR1 and CDR2 sequences are ENHRY and SYGVKD. This CDR3 is 15 amino acids long. V gave up 6 bases and J gave up 8 bases; unmatched junction bases: 14. CDR3 in DNA: TGTGCCATCAGGGACAGGGTGGTGGTAACGGAAGGCTACACCTTC. The encoded protein is CAIRDRVVVTEGYTF.

This rearrangement joins TRBV28 to TRBJ2-1; tentatively, D is TRBD1 (5 bases). Between the trimmed V and J ends, which lost 7 bases and 6 bases, there was a span of 19 bases. The CDR3 totals 15 residues. Germline CDR1 and CDR2: MDHEN and SYDVKM. The CDR3 protein is CASTPLGPGANEQFF. CDR3 DNA: TGTGCCAGCACTCCCCTGGGGCCCGGCGCCAATGAGCAGTTCTTC.

The V gene is TRBV7-9, the J gene TRBJ2-7; D not resolved. The germline V gene has CDR1 SEHNR and CDR2 FQNEAQ (reference sequence). This CDR3 spans 14 amino acids. V lost 0 bases, J lost 2 bases, and 8 bases lay in between. CDR3 protein: CASSLAAEPYEQYF. The CDR3 DNA follows: TGTGCCAGCAGCTTAGCGGCCGAACCCTACGAGCAGTACTTC.

This chain links TRBV7-2 with TRBJ2-7; a possible D gene is TRBD2 (5 bases). Trimming took off 0 bases at V and 3 bases at J, with 9 bases between the two ends. Germline lookup yields CDR1 SGHTA and CDR2 FQGNSA. This CDR3 contains 14 residues. Written as DNA, the CDR3 is TGTGCCAGCAGCTTAGCTTCGGGAAGCTACGAGCAGTACTTC. Amino acids: CASSLASGSYEQYF.

The gene calls are TRBV6-5 and TRBJ2-7, with 7 bases lining up with TRBD2. CDR3 length: 15 residues. V dropped 7 bases and J dropped 7; count of bases not matched to a gene: 16. Germline V gene data show CDR1 as MNHEY and CDR2 as SVGAGI. The CDR3 loop is CASIPLGEGPMEQYF. CDR3 nucleotide sequence: TGTGCCAGCATCCCTCTCGGGGAGGGGCCAATGGAGCAGTACTTC.

This clone has just a few counts. The chain joins TRBV5-1 to TRBJ2-3; 9 bases are a match to TRBD2. The germline V gene has CDR1 SGHRS and CDR2 YFSETQ. The trim removed 7 bases at V and 5 bases at J, leaving 14 bases unmatched. The CDR3 spans 16 residues. The CDR3 bases are TGCGCCAGCGGTATGGGAGCGCGGGGGGGAATAGATACGCAGTATTTT. Amino acid sequence: CASGMGARGGIDTQYF.

This clone was observed once. The chain joins TRBV5-1 to TRBJ1-3, with a tentative D call TRBD1 (5 bases). CDR3 size: 15 residues. Trimming removed 0 bases at V and 2 bases at J, with 9 bases between. From germline, CDR1 is SGHRS and CDR2 YFSETQ. The CDR3 loop reads CASSLAGLAGNTIYF. The CDR3 DNA follows: TGCGCCAGCAGCTTGGCAGGGCTGGCTGGAAACACCATATATTTT.

The chain joins TRBV28 to TRBJ1-1; 10 bases match TRBD1. The CDR3 extends over 16 amino acids. J gave up 4 bases and V 6 bases, and 11 bases lay outside the gene matches. Germline V gene sequence: CDR1 MDHEN, CDR2 SYDVKM. CDR3 in amino acids: CASSPHGTGVPTEAFF. The CDR3 nucleotides read TGTGCCAGCAGCCCCCATGGGACAGGGGTGCCCACTGAAGCTTTCTTT.

The rearrangement links TRBV7-9 to TRBJ1-1; D uncertain. The CDR3 spans 14 residues. CDR1 is SEHNR, CDR2 FQNEAQ, per germline (reference sequence). V gave up 1 base and J gave up 1 base, with 7 bases separating them. For the CDR3, the DNA is TGTGCCAGCAGCTTAGTCCAGGCGAACACTGAAGCTTTCTTT. Translation: CASSLVQANTEAFF.

The chain employs TRBV27 and TRBJ2-2; TRBD1 might be the D (5 bases). Germline V gene data show CDR1 as MNHEY and CDR2 as SMNVEV (reference sequence). There are 15 residues in the CDR3. V dropped 3 bases and J dropped 5 bases, with 13 bases sitting between them. CDR3 region: CASSFGQGDTGELFF. For the CDR3, the DNA is TGTGCCAGCAGTTTTGGCCAGGGCGATACCGGGGAGCTGTTTTTT.

This clone came up a few times. The chain combines TRBV7-8 with TRBJ1-5, with unresolved D. Germline V gene sequence: CDR1 SGHVS, CDR2 FQNEAQ. Trimming stripped 5 bases from V and 2 bases from J, with 16 bases between. This CDR3 contains 16 residues. The CDR3 reads CASSPLEGSGNQPQHF. The DNA for the CDR3 is TGTGCCAGCAGCCCCTTGGAGGGTAGTGGCAATCAGCCCCAGCATTTT.

This clone was recorded only once. V and J are TRBV9 and TRBJ1-1; 11 positions match TRBD1. V was clipped by 2 bases and J by 3 bases; unmatched bases: 3. This CDR3 comprises 15 residues. CDR1 SGDLS and CDR2 YYNGEE come from the germline V gene. DNA for the CDR3: TGTGCCAGCAGCGTCTCGGGACAGGGGGACACTGAAGCTTTCTTT. It codes for CASSVSGQGDTEAFF.

V and J are TRBV4-2 and TRBJ2-2; TRBD2 agrees at 13 bases. With V trimmed by 3 bases and J by 4 bases, 14 bases remained unmatched. The CDR3 sequence is 20 residues long. The V gene's germline CDR1 is LGHNA and CDR2 YNFKEQ. The CDR3 DNA sequence: TGTGCCAGCAGCCAGAGGACTAGCGGGGGTCCCACAAGGAGCACCGGGGAGCTGTTTTTT. Translation: CASSQRTSGGPTRSTGELFF.

The chain couples TRBV6-1 to TRBJ2-5, with D tentatively TRBD2 (6 bases). V was pared by 6 bases and J by 5 bases, with 16 bases between. In germline, CDR1 is MNHNS, CDR2 SASEGT. CDR3 length equals 14 residues. The CDR3 nucleotides read TGTGCCAGCAGGGAGGATTGGAGGGGCGAGACCCAGTACTTC. Protein product: CASREDWRGETQYF.

The chain links TRBV10-3 to TRBJ2-3; D is possibly TRBD2 (7 bases). V was shortened by 7 bases and J by 2 bases, with 13 bases between the two germline ends. Germline V gene sequence: CDR1 ENHRY, CDR2 SYGVKD. CDR3 length: 14 residues. The CDR3 sequence: CAITIGGATDTQYF. The CDR3 bases are TGTGCCATCACCATAGGGGGGGCCACAGATACGCAGTATTTT.

CDR3 region: CASSLTVNTEAFF. The CDR3 DNA sequence: TGTGCCAGCAGCTTGACAGTGAACACTGAAGCTTTCTTT. The J gene is TRBJ1-1, the V gene TRBV11-2, with D tentatively TRBD1 (5 bases). This CDR3 contains 13 residues. Trimming stripped 3 bases from V and 0 bases from J, with 5 bases between. The germline V gene encodes CDR1 SGHAT and CDR2 FQNNGV.

The chain joins TRBV6-5 to TRBJ1-3; no firm D call. Germline V lookup: CDR1 MNHEY, CDR2 SVGAGI. The V and J ends lost 8 bases and 0 bases respectively, with 11 bases between them. The CDR3 is made up of 14 amino acids. CDR3 nucleotides: TGTGCCAGCTGGAGGGCTAGCTCTGGAAACACCATATATTTT. This sequence encodes CASWRASSGNTIYF.

The rearrangement links TRBV6-6 to TRBJ2-2, with 14 bases lining up with TRBD2. The CDR3 runs to 15 residues. V was pared by 8 bases and J by 1 base, with 0 bases of the junction left unmatched. Germline V gene data show CDR1 as MNHNY and CDR2 as SVGAGI (reference sequence). The CDR3: CASGLAGGNTGELFF. For the CDR3, the DNA is TGTGCCAGCGGACTAGCGGGGGGGAACACCGGGGAGCTGTTTTTT.

The chain combines TRBV9 with TRBJ2-2; D might be TRBD2 (5 bases). The V end was cut by 0 bases, the J end by 0 bases, with 12 bases between. Per the germline V gene, CDR1 is SGDLS and CDR2 is YYNGEE. The CDR3 sequence is 17 residues long. Here the CDR3 DNA reads TGTGCCAGCAGCGTAGCAACCAGCGGAGCGAACACCGGGGAGCTGTTTTTT. It translates to CASSVATSGANTGELFF. The whole variable domain, remainder taken from reference TRBV9 and TRBJ2-2, is DSGVTQTPKHLITATGQRVTLRCSPRSGDLSVYWYQQSLDQGLQFLIQYYNGEERAKGNILERFSAQQFPDLHSELNLSSLELGDSALYFCASSVATSGANTGELFFGEGSRLTVL.

This clone was seen only a few times. The chain has TRBV5-1 and TRBJ1-2; TRBD1 aligns across 9 bases. V shed 0 bases and J 7 bases; nucleotides not matched to a gene: 10. Germline V lookup: CDR1 SGHRS, CDR2 YFSETQ. The CDR3 totals 16 residues. CDR3 sequence (DNA): TGCGCCAGCAGCTTGGGGGCCCTACAGGGGGCCATTGGCTACACCTTC. Residues: CASSLGALQGAIGYTF.

The J gene is TRBJ1-2, the V gene TRBV5-1; D not certain. CDR3 size: 13 residues. Between the trimmed V and J ends, which lost 0 bases and 2 bases, there was a span of 5 bases. Germline CDR1 and CDR2: SGHRS and YFSETQ. This chain's CDR3 is CASSLDQNYGYTF. The CDR3, as DNA: TGCGCCAGCAGCTTGGACCAGAACTATGGCTACACCTTC.